This TCR beta chain emerged from a study of blood T cell repertoires in COVID-19. At the level of the study: COVID-19 samples from acute and convalescent phases originated in the United States, Italy and Spain.

TCRdb keeps only in-frame clones here, not all; method: immunoSEQ multiplex PCR. The data show about 150,000 clones, approximately 84% seen once. Participants, about 18 to 95 years old, spanned fewer than 25 US areas. Germline CDR1 reads SGHRS; CDR2 reads YFSETQ. The CDR3 covers 15 residues. V lost 0 bases and J lost 4; bases outside the gene matches: 5. Sample: PBMCs or T cells enriched from blood (not recorded which). The receptor comes from a woman between 45 and 65 years old with acute COVID-19. V usage is TRBV5-1 and J usage is TRBJ2-3, with TRBD2 matching over 7 bases. In DNA form, the CDR3 reads TGCGCCAGCAGCTTGGCATGGGGAGGGTCAGATACGCAGTATTTT. Translation gives CASSLAWGGSDTQYF.